This entry lists 8 T cell receptor beta chains sequenced from one sample in a study of cytotoxic CD8 clonotypes in ibrutinib-treated CLL. The repertoire was sequenced with immunoSEQ multiplex PCR; TCRdb's copy has only in-frame clones and lacks some. The sample shows approximately 130,000 clones, 84% of them seen only once. The material was PBMCs, obtained after 24 months of ibrutinib treatment. Every receptor here comes from a human donor with chronic lymphocytic leukemia.

The chain recombines TRBV7-8 with TRBJ2-3; D gene unclear. The CDR3 covers 15 residues. The V and J ends lost 5 bases and 0 bases respectively, with 12 bases between them. Per the germline V gene, CDR1 is SGHVS and CDR2 is FQNEAQ. CDR3 coding DNA: TGTGCCAGCAGCCCTCTAGGTACTAGCACAGATACGCAGTATTTT. Translated: CASSPLGTSTDTQYF.

The chain combines TRBV7-6 with TRBJ2-1, with 13 bases fitting TRBD2. Germline V gene lookup returns CDR1 SGHVS and CDR2 FNYEAQ. The CDR3 has 19 residues. The V segment lost 2 bases and the J segment 0 bases; nucleotides outside the gene matches: 7. For the CDR3, the DNA is TGTGCCAGCAGCTTAACCAGGACTAGCGGGGGCCACTCCTACAATGAGCAGTTCTTC. Translating gives CASSLTRTSGGHSYNEQFF.

This clone was recorded once. The chain joins TRBV5-6 to TRBJ2-5; unclear D gene. The CDR3 spans 13 residues. With 0 bases removed from V and 5 bases from J, the gap between germline ends came to 8 bases. Looked up from germline, CDR1 is SGHDT and CDR2 is YYEEEE. The CDR3 DNA is TGTGCCAGCAGCTTGGTCGGAGTGGAGACCCAGTACTTC. Protein: CASSLVGVETQYF. Drawing the rest from reference TRBV5-6 and TRBJ2-5, the complete variable domain is DAGVTQSPTHLIKTRGQQVTLRCSPKSGHDTVSWYQQALGQGPQFIFQYYEEEERQRGNFPDRFSGHQFPNYSSELNVNALLLGDSALYLCASSLVGVETQYFGPGTRLLVL.

J is TRBJ2-7 and V is TRBV28, with D tentatively TRBD1 (6 bases). Trimming shortened V by 6 bases and J by 0 bases, and 24 bases separated the two germline ends. CDR1 MDHEN and CDR2 SYDVKM come from the germline V gene. This CDR3 comprises 18 residues. The CDR3 DNA reads TGTGCCAGCAGCTCCGTGGGCGCCGGGACACTGGGCTCCTACGAGCAGTACTTC. Translating gives CASSSVGAGTLGSYEQYF.

The sample holds one count of this clone. The chain combines TRBV7-3 with TRBJ2-2; D perhaps matches TRBD2 (5 bases). The CDR3 contains 14 residues. Deletions cut 4 bases from V and 6 bases from J, with 12 bases between. CDR1 and CDR2 (germline): SGHTA, FQGTGA. The CDR3 region has the DNA TGTGCCAGCAGCTCCGGACTTGGCCCCGGGGAGCTGTTTTTT. This translates into CASSSGLGPGELFF.

The rearrangement uses TRBV11-2 and TRBJ2-7, with 9 positions matching TRBD1. V shed 1 base, J shed 6 bases, and the junction held 4 bases outside the gene matches. The germline gives CDR1 SGHAT, CDR2 FQNNGV. CDR3 length: 14 residues. CDR3 in DNA: TGTGCCAGCAGCTTAGCGGGACAGGGCGGCGAGCAGTACTTC. The encoded protein is CASSLAGQGGEQYF.

The V gene is TRBV5-6, the J gene TRBJ1-2; D ambiguous. CDR1 and CDR2 (germline): SGHDT, YYEEEE. Between the trimmed V and J ends, which lost 4 bases and 8 bases, there was a span of 15 bases. This CDR3 is built from 13 residues. The CDR3 is CASSPLGRRGYTF. DNA for the CDR3: TGTGCCAGCAGCCCTCTTGGAAGGCGGGGCTACACCTTC. Drawing the rest from reference TRBV5-6 and TRBJ1-2, the complete variable domain is DAGVTQSPTHLIKTRGQQVTLRCSPKSGHDTVSWYQQALGQGPQFIFQYYEEEERQRGNFPDRFSGHQFPNYSSELNVNALLLGDSALYLCASSPLGRRGYTFGSGTRLTVV.

CDR3 bases: TGTGCCAGCAGCCCGACAGGGATGGCTATAAATTCACCCCTCCACTTT. The encoded protein is CASSPTGMAINSPLHF. The chain carries TRBV9 and TRBJ1-6; TRBD1 aligns across 7 bases. Germline CDR1 SGDLS, CDR2 YYNGEE. The CDR3 is made up of 16 amino acids. J lost 7 bases, V lost 4 bases, and 11 bases had no gene match.